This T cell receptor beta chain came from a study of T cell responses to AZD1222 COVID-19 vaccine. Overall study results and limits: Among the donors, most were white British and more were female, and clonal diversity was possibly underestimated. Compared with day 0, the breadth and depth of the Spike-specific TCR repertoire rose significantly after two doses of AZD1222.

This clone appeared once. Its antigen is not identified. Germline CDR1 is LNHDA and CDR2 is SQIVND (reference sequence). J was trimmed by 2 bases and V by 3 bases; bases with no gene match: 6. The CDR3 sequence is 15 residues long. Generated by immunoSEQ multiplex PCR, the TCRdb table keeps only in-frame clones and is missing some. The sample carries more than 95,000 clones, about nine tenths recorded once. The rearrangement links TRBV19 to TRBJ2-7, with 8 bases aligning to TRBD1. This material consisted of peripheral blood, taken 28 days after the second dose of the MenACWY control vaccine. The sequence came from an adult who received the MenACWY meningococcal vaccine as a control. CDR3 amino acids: CASSIGGQGTYEQYF. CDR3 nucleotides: TGTGCCAGTAGTATTGGCGGACAGGGAACCTACGAGCAGTACTTC.